This TCR beta chain comes out of a study of cytomegalovirus exposure and HLA in healthy donors. A remark on this clone: Its antigen remains unidentified.

With 60 Vbeta and 13 Jbeta primers, the PCR was carried out. Only in-frame clones appear in the TCRdb table, and some are missing; sequencing was by immunoSEQ multiplex PCR. The sample gives about 100,000 clones, about 72% of which show up once; roughly 20% is in the top ten. Germline loops: CDR1 SQVTM, CDR2 ANQGSEA. V lost 5 bases and J lost 0; bases outside the gene matches: 2. This CDR3 is 13 amino acids long. Study results and limitations: Segments of the TCR beta V type were, in most cases, productive about 87% or about 30% of the time in an earlier analysis.

The material sequenced was PBMCs. The rearrangement links TRBV29-1 to TRBJ1-1; 8 bases fit TRBD1. This TCR was sampled from a woman between 55 and 75 years old in good health and CMV-seropositive. Here the CDR3 DNA reads TGCAGCGTTTGGACAGGGTTGAACACTGAAGCTTTCTTT. Translating gives CSVWTGLNTEAFF.